This passage covers 16 T cell receptor beta chains from one sample sequenced in a study of Graves' ophthalmopathy and Graves' hyperthyroidism. Investigators amplified TCR beta CDR3 regions from RNA transcripts. RT-PCR with HTBI primers came first, then second-round multiplex PCR. TCRdb re-called the multiplex PCR reads with MiXCR, one entry per CDR3 protein. The sample holds over 40,000 distinct CDR3 sequences, roughly 52% seen once. Sequences were obtained from peripheral blood. The receptor set was obtained from an adult man with Graves' ophthalmopathy.

In this sample, this clonotype turned up many times. The rearrangement uses TRBV7-3 and TRBJ2-3, with 11 bases matching TRBD2. The CDR3 totals 15 residues. Germline V gives CDR1 SGHTA, CDR2 FQGTGA. Losses at the gene ends were 5 bases for V and 4 bases for J; bases not matched to a gene: 5. The CDR3 reads CASSLAGGQADTQYF. The CDR3 nucleotides read TGTGCCAGCAGCCTAGCGGGGGGCCAGGCAGATACGCAGTATTTT.

V is TRBV6-6 and J is TRBJ1-5; D ambiguous. The CDR3 sequence is 14 residues long. Germline CDR1 and CDR2: MNHNY and SVGAGI (reference sequence). Trimming shortened V by 2 bases and J by 7 bases, and 12 bases separated the two germline ends. The CDR3 sequence: CASSYVTSGQPQHF. CDR3 bases: TGTGCCAGCAGTTACGTAACTAGCGGACAGCCCCAGCATTTT.

This clonotype was recorded many times. The chain uses TRBV12-5 and TRBJ2-2, with D unclear. CDR3 length: 12 residues. Germline CDR1 is LGHNT and CDR2 is FRNRAP. V shed 5 bases and J shed 3 bases, with 4 bases lying between them. The CDR3 DNA reads as TGTGCTAGTGGTCCCCACACCGGGGAGCTGTTTTTT. The encoded protein is CASGPHTGELFF. Full variable domain (missing parts from reference TRBV12-5 and TRBJ2-2): DARVTQTPRHKVTEMGQEVTMRCQPILGHNTVFWYRQTMMQGLELLAYFRNRAPLDDSGMPKDRFSAEMPDATLATLKIQPSEPRDSAVYFCASGPHTGELFFGEGSRLTVL.

The CDR3 spells CASSIAGNQPQHF. The CDR3 coding sequence is TGTGCCAGTAGTATAGCAGGAAATCAGCCCCAGCATTTT. The chain recombines TRBV19 with TRBJ1-5; D unresolved. Between the trimmed V and J ends, which lost 1 base and 4 bases, there was a span of 5 bases. CDR3 length: 13 amino acids. The germline gives CDR1 LNHDA, CDR2 SQIVND (reference sequence).

This chain joins TRBV7-2 and TRBJ1-2, with 8 positions matching TRBD1. The CDR3 runs 14 residues. The junction had 2 bases not matched to a gene; V was cut back by 1 base and J by 4 bases. Germline CDR1 SGHTA, CDR2 FQGNSA. CDR3 residues: CASSLGDRGYGYTF. CDR3 nucleotides: TGTGCCAGCAGCTTAGGTGACAGGGGCTATGGCTACACCTTC.

This clonotype was picked up many times. V is TRBV6-1 and J is TRBJ2-7, with 7 positions matching TRBD2. V trimming: 5 bases; J trimming: 7 bases; junction bases outside the gene matches: 14. Germline V gene data show CDR1 as MNHNS and CDR2 as SASEGT. The CDR3 extends over 15 amino acids. CDR3: CASSWGGSSSREQYF. In DNA, the CDR3 is TGTGCCAGCAGTTGGGGGGGATCCTCCTCTAGGGAGCAGTACTTC.

In the case of this clonotype: A much larger clone is a single base away; this may be a read error. The genes are TRBV5-5 and TRBJ1-3; D perhaps matches TRBD1 (5 bases). CDR1 is SGHKS, CDR2 YYEKEE, per germline (reference sequence). The CDR3 is 14 amino acids. CDR3 loop: CASSLGDSGDTIYF. DNA of the CDR3: TGTGCCAGCAGCCTAGGGGACTCTGGAGACACCATATATTTT.

This clonotype was detected many times. CDR3 region: CSARETQGNNSPLHF. DNA of the CDR3: TGCAGTGCTAGAGAAACCCAGGGTAATAATTCACCCCTCCACTTT. The chain links TRBV20-1 to TRBJ1-6; perhaps TRBD1 as D (5 bases). The V gene's germline CDR1 is DFQATT and CDR2 SNEGSKA (reference sequence). CDR3 size: 15 residues. V was pared by 0 bases and J by 5 bases, with 11 bases between.

In this sample, this clonotype turned up a few times. The chain is built from TRBV19 and TRBJ1-1; no clear D gene. The CDR3 is 13 amino acids. Trimming removed 6 bases from V and 7 bases from J, with 15 bases in between. Germline CDR1 is LNHDA and CDR2 is SQIVND (reference sequence). The CDR3 loop is CASSSTRGSEAFF. The DNA of the CDR3 is TGTGCCAGTAGCTCCACCCGGGGTAGTGAAGCTTTCTTT.

Many counts were recorded for this clonotype. V gene TRBV4-1 combines with J gene TRBJ1-2; 10 nucleotides align to TRBD1. Germline lookup yields CDR1 MGHRA and CDR2 YSYEKL. Trimming at V came to 1 base and at J to 6 bases, leaving 5 bases not matched to a gene. This CDR3 has 15 residues. In DNA form, the CDR3 reads TGCGCCAGCAGCCAAGTCGACAGGGGGCGGGATGGCTACACCTTC. This gives the protein CASSQVDRGRDGYTF.

The chain employs TRBV7-2 and TRBJ2-7; D gene ambiguous. CDR1 is SGHTA, CDR2 FQGNSA, per germline. The V end was cut by 1 base, the J end by 3 bases, with 13 bases between. This CDR3 is 15 amino acids long. The chain's CDR3 is CASSLVGLIIYEQYF. CDR3 DNA: TGTGCCAGCAGCTTAGTCGGGCTTATCATCTACGAGCAGTACTTC.

In this sample, this clonotype turned up once. This chain connects TRBV5-1 to TRBJ1-5, with D possibly being TRBD1 (6 bases). CDR1 is SGHRS, CDR2 YFSETQ, per germline. V was trimmed by 0 bases and J by 2 bases, leaving 15 bases between them. This CDR3 contains 17 residues. DNA of the CDR3: TGCGCCAGCAGCTTGGATCCTCCGGGGGCGGGCAATCAGCCCCAGCATTTT. This codes for CASSLDPPGAGNQPQHF.

Many counts were recorded for this clonotype. The gene calls are TRBV5-1 and TRBJ2-5; 8 bases line up with TRBD2. Germline V gives CDR1 SGHRS, CDR2 YFSETQ. Trimming cost V 2 bases and J 5 bases; bases outside gene matches: 8. CDR3 length: 15 residues. The CDR3 is CASSFAGSSGETQYF. The CDR3 DNA reads TGCGCCAGCAGCTTTGCCGGGTCTAGCGGGGAGACCCAGTACTTC.

This clonotype has at least ten counts. The chain employs TRBV5-6 and TRBJ1-1; D gene uncertain. The length of the CDR3 is 13 residues. Trimming pared 4 bases from V and 4 bases from J, leaving 11 bases between. Per the germline V gene, CDR1 is SGHDT and CDR2 is YYEEEE. The CDR3 loop is CASSVRRGTEAFF. CDR3 bases: TGTGCCAGCAGCGTAAGACGGGGCACTGAAGCTTTCTTT.

The chain couples TRBV7-9 to TRBJ1-3; perhaps TRBD1 as D (6 bases). Germline assignment: CDR1 SEHNR and CDR2 FQNEAQ (reference sequence). The V and J ends lost 11 bases and 2 bases respectively, with 16 bases between them. This CDR3 has 14 amino acids. This CDR3 reads CAGLKGGPGNTIYF. DNA for the CDR3: TGTGCCGGTCTAAAGGGGGGGCCTGGAAACACCATATATTTT.

This clonotype showed up just a few times. A much larger clone sits a single nucleotide away, making a read error possible. The chain links TRBV5-5 to TRBJ1-1; possibly TRBD1 for D (6 bases). The CDR3 consists of 15 residues. Deletions cut 3 bases from V and 3 bases from J, with 15 bases between. Germline CDR1 reads SGHKS; CDR2 reads YYEKEE (reference sequence). The DNA for the CDR3 is TGTGCCAGCAGCTCCCGGGGGGGGCGGGACACTGAAGCTTTCTTT. Translation: CASSSRGGRDTEAFF.